This TCR beta chain appears in the sequencing data of a study of T cell repertoires in cytomegalovirus infection. Study context: Public signatures in TCR beta pointed to CMV infection and matching HLA type. General study findings and limits: HLA-C-restricted TCR beta clonotypes specific for CMV led the ex vivo response.

TCRdb reprocessed the reads via MiXCR and lists one record per CDR3 protein. The sample holds hundreds of thousands of distinct CDR3 sequences, approximately 7% seen once. The CDR3 length is 17 residues. Germline V gene sequence: CDR1 DFQATT, CDR2 SNEGSKA (reference sequence). The J segment lost 2 bases and the V segment lost 0 bases, leaving 8 bases of the junction unmatched. This clonotype was counted many times. Its specificity is not known. What was sequenced was PBMCs. The TCR sequence derives from a human donor in good health (CMV status not recorded). Some clones in this sample may be carry-over from other donors' samples. The chain links TRBV20-1 to TRBJ2-1, with 9 bases aligning to TRBD2. CDR3 sequence: CSARDWGSGGTYNEQFF. CDR3 in DNA: TGCAGTGCTAGAGATTGGGGTAGCGGGGGAACCTACAATGAGCAGTTCTTC.